Below, 25 T cell receptor beta chains from the same sample are listed, as sequenced in a study of identifying expanded T cells in peripheral blood. Here immunoSEQ multiplex PCR was the method, and the copy in TCRdb shows in-frame clones only, minus some. This table holds some 80,000 clones, about 90% found once. The sample was blood. These receptors were collected from a person aged 18 to 75 in good health.

This clone has just a few counts. The rearrangement joins TRBV11-2 to TRBJ2-3, with unresolved D. The CDR3 has 12 amino acids. Trimming shortened V by 5 bases and J by 2 bases, and 5 bases separated the two germline ends. Germline-derived CDR1 and CDR2 are SGHAT and FQNNGV. The CDR3 loop is CASSPITDTQYF. The CDR3 DNA follows: TGTGCCAGCAGCCCGATCACAGATACGCAGTATTTT.

The chain joins TRBV14 to TRBJ2-7, with D unresolved. The germline V and J ends were trimmed by 2 bases and 4 bases, with 9 bases remaining between them. Germline CDR1 is SGHDN and CDR2 is FVKESK. The CDR3 is 13 amino acids. CDR3 protein: CASSQLAQYEQYF. Written as DNA, the CDR3 is TGTGCCAGCAGCCAATTGGCCCAATACGAGCAGTACTTC.

The chain is built from TRBV19 and TRBJ2-7, with a weak D call TRBD1 (8 bases). Per germline, CDR1 LNHDA and CDR2 SQIVND (reference sequence). Trimming shortened V by 6 bases and J by 5 bases, and 17 bases separated the two germline ends. The CDR3 extends over 14 amino acids. The CDR3 nucleotides read TGTGCCAGTAGAAACAGGGGGGAGGGCCACGAGCAGTACTTC. This codes for CASRNRGEGHEQYF.

CDR3 amino acids: CAWSLGPGGYTF. The CDR3 DNA reads TGTGCCTGGAGTCTTGGGCCCGGAGGCTACACCTTC. The chain employs TRBV30 and TRBJ1-2; D gene unclear. CDR3 size: 12 residues. Germline CDR1 reads GTSNPN; CDR2 reads SVGIG (reference sequence). Trimming stripped 2 bases from V and 8 bases from J, with 12 bases between.

This sequence joins TRBV27 and TRBJ1-4; no clear D. The V gene lost 4 bases and the J gene lost 4 bases, with 13 bases spanning the gap. The CDR3 consists of 15 residues. The germline CDR1 and CDR2 sequences are MNHEY and SMNVEV (reference sequence). CDR3 DNA: TGTGCCAGCAGTTCCCCCGAGCAAGGTAATGAAAAACTGTTTTTT. The encoded protein is CASSSPEQGNEKLFF.

The count of this clone is one. This chain links TRBV5-1 with TRBJ1-5, with D uncertain. Trimming cost V 4 bases and J 3 bases, with 14 bases left between them. The germline gives CDR1 SGHRS, CDR2 YFSETQ. This CDR3 contains 15 residues. The CDR3 nucleotides read TGCGCCAGCAGCCGCGCAGGAGACTACAATCAGCCCCAGCATTTT. This gives the protein CASSRAGDYNQPQHF.

The V call is TRBV19, the J call TRBJ2-7; 8 nucleotides line up with TRBD1. CDR3 length: 14 amino acids. V trimming: 5 bases; J trimming: 4 bases; junction bases outside the gene matches: 7. Germline CDR1 LNHDA, CDR2 SQIVND (reference sequence). CDR3 DNA sequence: TGTGCCAGTAGTCCGGGACAGGTCGCTTACGAGCAGTACTTC. Translated: CASSPGQVAYEQYF.

V gene TRBV7-9 combines with J gene TRBJ1-6; D is undetermined. CDR3 length: 14 residues. The germline CDR1 and CDR2 sequences are SEHNR and FQNEAQ (reference sequence). Trimming removed 6 bases from V and 10 bases from J, with 16 bases in between. In DNA, the CDR3 is TGTGCCAGCAGACGCAGTGAGGGTGACTCACCCCTCCACTTT. Encoded protein: CASRRSEGDSPLHF.

This chain links TRBV11-3 with TRBJ1-1; D is unresolved. This CDR3 region has 14 residues. The germline V and J ends were trimmed by 3 bases and 3 bases, with 11 bases remaining between them. The germline V gene encodes CDR1 SGHNT and CDR2 YENEEA. CDR3 nucleotide sequence: TGTGCCAGCAGCTTCTTGGACTTGGACACTGAAGCTTTCTTT. It specifies CASSFLDLDTEAFF.

The chain joins TRBV6-1 to TRBJ2-7; 11 bases align to TRBD2. The length of the CDR3 is 14 residues. Germline V CDR1 and CDR2: MNHNS, SASEGT. Trimming took 7 bases from V and 7 from J; bases not matched to a gene: 9. CDR3 bases: TGTGCCAGCACCAGACTAGCGGGATCGGGAGAGCAGTACTTC. It encodes CASTRLAGSGEQYF.

This chain connects TRBV5-6 to TRBJ2-1, with 8 bases aligning to TRBD2. The CDR3 contains 16 residues. From germline, CDR1 is SGHDT and CDR2 YYEEEE. V gave up 0 bases and J gave up 2 bases; unmatched junction bases: 4. CDR3 sequence (DNA): TGTGCCAGCAGCTTGGAGCGCGGGGGGACCTACAATGAGCAGTTCTTC. Residues: CASSLERGGTYNEQFF.

This sequence joins TRBV2 and TRBJ2-1; 8 bases are a match to TRBD1. This CDR3 comprises 16 residues. Germline assignment: CDR1 SNHLY and CDR2 FYNNEI. V dropped 6 bases and J dropped 2; count of bases not matched to a gene: 9. CDR3 bases: TGTGCCAGCAGAGACCTGGACAGGGTGCCCTACAATGAGCAGTTCTTC. This codes for CASRDLDRVPYNEQFF. Based on the CDR3 plus reference TRBV2 and TRBJ2-1, the full variable domain is EPEVTQTPSHQVTQMGQEVILRCVPISNHLYFYWYRQILGQKVEFLVSFYNNEISEKSEIFDDQFSVERPDGSNFTLKIRSTKLEDSAMYFCASRDLDRVPYNEQFFGPGTRLTVL.

This clone was recorded once. The J gene is TRBJ2-2, the V gene TRBV19; no clear D. This CDR3 has 13 amino acids. Germline assignment: CDR1 LNHDA and CDR2 SQIVND (reference sequence). Trimming removed 7 bases at V and 1 base at J, with 7 bases between. CDR3 in DNA: TGTGCCAGTAACTACGTGAACACCGGGGAGCTGTTTTTT. Translating gives CASNYVNTGELFF. Based on the CDR3 plus reference TRBV19 and TRBJ2-2, the full variable domain is DGGITQSPKYLFRKEGQNVTLSCEQNLNHDAMYWYRQDPGQGLRLIYYSQIVNDFQKGDIAEGYSVSREKKESFPLTVTSAQKNPTAFYLCASNYVNTGELFFGEGSRLTVL.

V usage is TRBV20-1 and J usage is TRBJ1-3, with unresolved D. This CDR3 has 11 residues. The germline V gene has CDR1 DFQATT and CDR2 SNEGSKA (reference sequence). V was shortened by 3 bases and J by 2 bases, with 2 bases between the two germline ends. The CDR3: CSASAGNTIYF. The DNA for the CDR3 is TGCAGTGCTAGCGCTGGAAACACCATATATTTT.

The V gene is TRBV30, the J gene TRBJ2-7; 9 nucleotides align to TRBD1. The CDR3 has 15 amino acids. J gave up 3 bases and V 2 bases, and 8 bases lay outside the gene matches. Germline assignment: CDR1 GTSNPN and CDR2 SVGIG (reference sequence). CDR3 sequence reads: CAWSPRDRVVYEQYF. CDR3 nucleotide sequence: TGTGCCTGGAGTCCCCGGGACAGGGTTGTCTACGAGCAGTACTTC. Full variable domain (outside the CDR3, taken from reference TRBV30 and TRBJ2-7): SQTIHQWPATLVQPVGSPLSLECTVEGTSNPNLYWYRQAAGRGLQLLFYSVGIGQISSEVPQNLSASRPQDRQFILSSKKLLLSDSGFYLCAWSPRDRVVYEQYFGPGTRLTVT.

This clone appeared once. In DNA, the CDR3 is TGTGCCAGCAATGACAGGGGAAACACTGAAGCTTTCTTT. This encodes CASNDRGNTEAFF. V usage is TRBV6-6 and J usage is TRBJ1-1, with 8 positions matching TRBD1. The J segment lost 2 bases and the V segment lost 7 bases, leaving 3 bases of the junction unmatched. The CDR3 runs to 13 residues. CDR1 is MNHNY, CDR2 SVGAGI, per germline (reference sequence).

V is TRBV18 and J is TRBJ2-5; D gene unclear. V lost 6 bases, J lost 4 bases, and 12 bases lay in between. The CDR3 runs to 13 residues. Germline CDR1 is KGHSH and CDR2 is LQKENI. Here the CDR3 reads CASSLVFGETQYF. CDR3 nucleotides: TGTGCCAGCTCCCTGGTCTTTGGAGAGACCCAGTACTTC.

This chain joins TRBV27 and TRBJ1-3; no firm D call. Trimming left V 5 bases short and J 4 bases short, with 18 bases between. Germline CDR1 is MNHEY and CDR2 is SMNVEV (reference sequence). The length of the CDR3 is 16 residues. The CDR3: CASSPLPPPSGNTIYF. In DNA, the CDR3 is TGTGCCAGCAGTCCCCTTCCCCCTCCCTCGGGAAACACCATATATTTT.

This chain links TRBV6-5 with TRBJ1-4; 8 nucleotides match TRBD1. CDR3 length: 14 residues. V shed 6 bases, J shed 10 bases, and the junction held 10 bases outside the gene matches. Germline-derived CDR1 and CDR2 are MNHEY and SVGAGI. CDR3 residues: CASSRGQDKGKLFF. DNA for the CDR3: TGTGCCAGCAGCCGGGGACAGGATAAAGGAAAACTGTTTTTT.

The V gene is TRBV6-5, the J gene TRBJ2-1; D unclear. The V end was cut by 2 bases, the J end by 9 bases, with 14 bases between. In germline, CDR1 is MNHEY, CDR2 SVGAGI. This CDR3 is built from 14 residues. The CDR3 loop is CASSYLVSSGEQFF. The DNA of the CDR3 is TGTGCCAGCAGTTACCTTGTCAGCTCGGGTGAGCAGTTCTTC.

The V gene is TRBV2, the J gene TRBJ2-3; TRBD2 is a possible D gene (6 bases). With 4 bases removed from V and 4 bases from J, the gap between germline ends came to 12 bases. CDR1 and CDR2 from the germline V gene are SNHLY and FYNNEI. CDR3 length: 14 amino acids. Here the CDR3 reads CASSVGAGPDTQYF. DNA for the CDR3: TGTGCCAGCAGTGTTGGGGCGGGACCAGATACGCAGTATTTT.

The chain carries TRBV29-1 and TRBJ1-1; no clear D gene. Per germline, CDR1 SQVTM and CDR2 ANQGSEA. Trimming removed 6 bases at V and 1 base at J, with 12 bases between. CDR3 length equals 13 residues. In DNA, the CDR3 is TGCAGCGTCGCAGGTTCGGAGAACACTGAAGCTTTCTTT. This gives the protein CSVAGSENTEAFF.

V usage is TRBV5-4 and J usage is TRBJ2-1; TRBD2 aligns across 9 bases. CDR1 is SGHNT and CDR2 is YYREEE in the germline V gene (reference sequence). V was clipped by 2 bases and J by 5 bases; unmatched bases: 5. The CDR3 consists of 15 residues. The CDR3 DNA reads TGTGCCAGCAGCTTACGACTAGCGGAAAACAATGAGCAGTTCTTC. It encodes CASSLRLAENNEQFF.

V and J are TRBV5-8 and TRBJ1-6; no clear D gene. This CDR3 is built from 14 residues. Germline lookup yields CDR1 SGHTS and CDR2 YDEGEE. The germline V and J ends were trimmed by 1 base and 6 bases, with 8 bases remaining between them. The CDR3, as DNA: TGTGCCAGCAGCTTGAAGATGTTTAATTCACCCCTCCACTTT. Protein: CASSLKMFNSPLHF.

The chain couples TRBV13 to TRBJ2-7; no clear D. Germline CDR1 PRHDT, CDR2 FYEKMQ (reference sequence). This CDR3 has 12 residues. Trimming took off 4 bases at V and 8 bases at J, with 12 bases between the two ends. The CDR3 DNA reads as TGTGCCAGCAGCTCAGGCCGGGCGCAGCAGTACTTC. It encodes CASSSGRAQQYF.